The 22 T cell receptor beta chains given below trace back to one sample, sequenced in a study of cytomegalovirus exposure and HLA in healthy donors (dated by TCRdb to about 2017). Receptor amplification or capture employed the immunoSEQ multiplex PCR assay. The multiplex PCR relied on a mix of 60 forward primers for TCR Vbeta segments and 13 reverse primers for TCR Jbeta segments. TCRdb re-hosts the immuneACCESS table, in-frame sequences only. Its copies lack some clones; in the studies checked, an unresolved V gene accounts for under half of them, and the cause for the rest is not known. Across this sample there are some 81,000 clones, with over 60% seen only once. Around 10% of the sample comes from the top ten. Sequenced: PBMCs. The receptors shown here come from a woman aged 40 to 50 in good health and CMV-seropositive.

V gene TRBV10-3 combines with J gene TRBJ1-1; D might be TRBD1 (6 bases). Trimming took off 6 bases at V and 5 bases at J, with 25 bases between the two ends. CDR1 is ENHRY, CDR2 SYGVKD, per germline. This CDR3 has 17 amino acids. CDR3 protein: CAIRGFGTPPSRTEAFF. The CDR3 DNA reads TGTGCCATCAGAGGGTTCGGGACACCACCATCGAGGACTGAAGCTTTCTTT.

The chain uses TRBV27 and TRBJ2-7, with D maybe TRBD1 (5 bases). The CDR3 has 15 amino acids. CDR1 is MNHEY, CDR2 SMNVEV, per germline (reference sequence). V shed 3 bases and J shed 1 base, with 13 bases lying between them. CDR3 region: CASSLSRAGSYEQYF. Written as DNA, the CDR3 is TGTGCCAGCAGTTTGTCCAGGGCAGGATCCTACGAGCAGTACTTC.

This clone has a single count. The genes are TRBV30 and TRBJ2-5, with TRBD2 matching over 8 bases. Germline trimming cut 5 bases from V and 5 bases from J; bases unmatched to any gene: 7. This CDR3 is 13 amino acids long. Germline CDR1 is GTSNPN and CDR2 is SVGIG (reference sequence). This CDR3 is CAWGRGGRETQYF. The CDR3 DNA reads as TGTGCCTGGGGTCGGGGGGGTCGCGAGACCCAGTACTTC.

This clone was detected only a few times. The junction shows a germline mismatch at one end, possibly a read error. This chain uses TRBV7-7 with TRBJ2-2; TRBD2 aligns across 11 bases. CDR1 and CDR2 (germline): SSHAT, FNYEAQ (reference sequence). This CDR3 comprises 13 residues. The CDR3 bases are TGTGCTAGCAGTAGCGGGGGGGCCGGGGAGCTGTTTTTT. Its translation: CASSSGGAGELFF.

This clone was seen more than once but under ten times. The rearrangement joins TRBV7-2 to TRBJ1-6; 9 bases map to TRBD1. CDR1 and CDR2 from the germline V gene are SGHTA and FQGNSA. The CDR3 loop spans 14 amino acids. Losses at the gene ends were 5 bases for V and 9 bases for J; bases not matched to a gene: 5. CDR3 sequence (DNA): TGTGCCAGCAGCCAGACAGGGGGAATTTCACCCCTCCACTTT. Translation: CASSQTGGISPLHF.

This clone occurred a few times. The chain employs TRBV19 and TRBJ2-2; no definite D call. Trimming stripped 3 bases from V and 3 bases from J, with 17 bases between. Germline V gene lookup returns CDR1 LNHDA and CDR2 SQIVND (reference sequence). The CDR3 sequence is 17 residues long. CDR3 region: CASSMTWPRRDTGELFF. The CDR3 DNA reads TGTGCCAGTAGTATGACTTGGCCTCGGAGAGACACCGGGGAGCTGTTTTTT.

The chain joins TRBV19 to TRBJ1-5; a weak D match, TRBD1 (5 bases). The CDR3 is 12 amino acids. V was pared by 7 bases and J by 5 bases, with 9 bases between. Germline V CDR1 and CDR2: LNHDA, SQIVND (reference sequence). DNA of the CDR3: TGTGCCAGTAAACAAGGGGATCAGCCCCAGCATTTT. This gives the protein CASKQGDQPQHF.

This rearrangement joins TRBV6-5 to TRBJ1-5; D might be TRBD1 (5 bases). V was shortened by 4 bases and J by 12 bases, with 19 bases between the two germline ends. From germline, CDR1 is MNHEY and CDR2 SVGAGI. This CDR3 comprises 14 residues. The CDR3 bases are TGTGCCAGCAGTTCCAGTGGAGGGGACCGTGTCCAGCATTTT. It translates to CASSSSGGDRVQHF.

J is TRBJ2-7 and V is TRBV28; D is possibly TRBD2 (5 bases). The V and J ends lost 2 bases and 4 bases respectively, with 9 bases between them. This CDR3 spans 13 amino acids. The V gene's germline CDR1 is MDHEN and CDR2 SYDVKM. DNA of the CDR3: TGTGCCAGCAGTTTACGGGGTGGGTACGAGCAGTACTTC. Translation gives CASSLRGGYEQYF.

This chain links TRBV6-5 with TRBJ1-1, with 10 bases lining up with TRBD1. This CDR3 has 13 amino acids. V trimming: 6 bases; J trimming: 11 bases; junction bases outside the gene matches: 9. Germline CDR1 is MNHEY and CDR2 is SVGAGI. CDR3 sequence reads: CASRSRDRGNAFF. The CDR3 DNA reads as TGTGCCAGCAGGTCCCGGGACAGGGGAAACGCTTTCTTT.

The chain has TRBV7-9 and TRBJ2-3; weak D call: TRBD1 (6 bases). From germline, CDR1 is SEHNR and CDR2 FQNEAQ (reference sequence). The CDR3 runs to 17 residues. The V end was cut by 4 bases, the J end by 2 bases, with 19 bases between. The CDR3 sequence is CASSSQGPNVFTDTQYF. The CDR3 bases are TGTGCCAGCAGCTCACAGGGACCGAATGTATTCACAGATACGCAGTATTTT.

The rearrangement uses TRBV5-1 and TRBJ1-2; D ambiguous. CDR1 is SGHRS and CDR2 is YFSETQ in the germline V gene. Between the trimmed V and J ends, which lost 0 bases and 1 base, there was a span of 4 bases. The CDR3 sequence is 13 residues long. The CDR3 nucleotides are TGCGCCAGCAGCTTGGGCAGTAACTATGGCTACACCTTC. It specifies CASSLGSNYGYTF.

This sequence joins TRBV18 and TRBJ1-4, with 9 positions matching TRBD1. CDR3 size: 14 residues. Germline V gene data show CDR1 as KGHSH and CDR2 as LQKENI. The junction had 2 bases not matched to a gene; V was cut back by 1 base and J by 8 bases. CDR3 region: CASSPLGQGEKLFF. CDR3 coding DNA: TGTGCCAGCTCACCACTGGGACAGGGAGAAAAACTGTTTTTT.

The rearrangement links TRBV4-3 to TRBJ1-5; perhaps TRBD1 as D (5 bases). Germline V lookup: CDR1 LGHNA, CDR2 YSLEER. The CDR3 runs 13 residues. The ends were cut back, 0 bases at V and 9 bases at J, with 9 bases in the middle. CDR3 residues: CASSQDRGGPQHF. The CDR3 coding sequence is TGCGCCAGCAGCCAAGATAGGGGCGGGCCCCAGCATTTT.

The gene calls are TRBV5-1 and TRBJ2-7, with 11 bases matching TRBD1. This CDR3 has 15 residues. Germline V gene sequence: CDR1 SGHRS, CDR2 YFSETQ. The V segment lost 4 bases and the J segment 3 bases; nucleotides outside the gene matches: 6. CDR3 residues: CASSPTGTGGYEQYF. The CDR3 coding sequence is TGCGCCAGCAGCCCAACCGGGACAGGGGGCTACGAGCAGTACTTC. The whole variable domain, remainder taken from reference TRBV5-1 and TRBJ2-7, is KAGVTQTPRYLIKTRGQQVTLSCSPISGHRSVSWYQQTPGQGLQFLFEYFSETQRNKGNFPGRFSGRQFSNSRSEMNVSTLELGDSALYLCASSPTGTGGYEQYFGPGTRLTVT.

A few counts support this clone. A junction boundary mismatches the germline segment, possibly from a read error. This chain joins TRBV7-9 and TRBJ1-2, with a tentative D call TRBD1 (6 bases). The V gene's germline CDR1 is SEHNR and CDR2 FQNEAQ (reference sequence). The CDR3 sequence is 15 residues long. This CDR3 reads CSSSGGAGSSYGYTF. In DNA form, the CDR3 reads TGTTCCAGCAGCGGGGGGGCAGGGTCCAGCTATGGCTACACCTTC.

The chain carries TRBV28 and TRBJ2-4; TRBD2 agrees at 7 bases. The J segment lost 0 bases and the V segment lost 6 bases, leaving 5 bases of the junction unmatched. CDR3 length equals 15 residues. From germline, CDR1 is MDHEN and CDR2 SYDVKM. The CDR3 nucleotides are TGTGCCAGCAGCCCGGGGGGAATAGCCAAAAACATTCAGTACTTC. This encodes CASSPGGIAKNIQYF.

Details on this clone: This specimen includes other DNA sequences encoding the same CDR3. The gene calls are TRBV30 and TRBJ1-1, with 9 nucleotides matching TRBD1. The germline V gene encodes CDR1 GTSNPN and CDR2 SVGIG (reference sequence). V trimming: 4 bases; J trimming: 1 base; junction bases outside the gene matches: 1. CDR3 size: 13 residues. The CDR3 bases are TGTGCCTGGACGGGACAGGGGAACACTGAAGCTTTCTTT. This codes for CAWTGQGNTEAFF. The full variable domain, its missing parts supplied by reference TRBV30 and TRBJ1-1, is SQTIHQWPATLVQPVGSPLSLECTVEGTSNPNLYWYRQAAGRGLQLLFYSVGIGQISSEVPQNLSASRPQDRQFILSSKKLLLSDSGFYLCAWTGQGNTEAFFGQGTRLTVV.

This chain connects TRBV25-1 to TRBJ2-5; the match to TRBD1 covers 7 bases. Trimming at V came to 5 bases and at J to 5 bases, leaving 11 bases not matched to a gene. Germline CDR1 reads MGHDK; CDR2 reads SYGVNS. CDR3 length equals 15 residues. This CDR3 reads CASSTPTGRGETQYF. The CDR3 DNA reads as TGTGCCAGCAGTACCCCGACAGGGAGAGGGGAGACCCAGTACTTC.

The rearrangement joins TRBV28 to TRBJ2-7, with 9 nucleotides matching TRBD2. The CDR3 extends over 14 amino acids. Per germline, CDR1 MDHEN and CDR2 SYDVKM. With 6 bases clipped from V and 5 bases from J, the junction kept 8 bases outside the gene matches. The CDR3 reads CASSRSSGANEQYF. The CDR3 bases are TGTGCCAGCAGCCGATCTAGCGGGGCAAACGAGCAGTACTTC.

The chain has TRBV7-9 and TRBJ2-5; D is undetermined. The V gene lost 5 bases and the J gene lost 4 bases, with 17 bases spanning the gap. The CDR3 loop spans 15 amino acids. Germline V gene lookup returns CDR1 SEHNR and CDR2 FQNEAQ (reference sequence). This CDR3 reads CASSPRLGSPETQYF. In nucleotides, the CDR3 is TGTGCCAGCAGCCCTCGGCTAGGTAGCCCAGAGACCCAGTACTTC.

The chain joins TRBV30 to TRBJ2-4; no clear D. Germline lookup yields CDR1 GTSNPN and CDR2 SVGIG (reference sequence). The CDR3 has 14 residues. Trimming took 2 bases from V and 0 from J, leaving 8 bases between them. The CDR3 sequence is CAWSMTLAKNIQYF. For the CDR3, the DNA is TGTGCCTGGAGTATGACTTTAGCCAAAAACATTCAGTACTTC.